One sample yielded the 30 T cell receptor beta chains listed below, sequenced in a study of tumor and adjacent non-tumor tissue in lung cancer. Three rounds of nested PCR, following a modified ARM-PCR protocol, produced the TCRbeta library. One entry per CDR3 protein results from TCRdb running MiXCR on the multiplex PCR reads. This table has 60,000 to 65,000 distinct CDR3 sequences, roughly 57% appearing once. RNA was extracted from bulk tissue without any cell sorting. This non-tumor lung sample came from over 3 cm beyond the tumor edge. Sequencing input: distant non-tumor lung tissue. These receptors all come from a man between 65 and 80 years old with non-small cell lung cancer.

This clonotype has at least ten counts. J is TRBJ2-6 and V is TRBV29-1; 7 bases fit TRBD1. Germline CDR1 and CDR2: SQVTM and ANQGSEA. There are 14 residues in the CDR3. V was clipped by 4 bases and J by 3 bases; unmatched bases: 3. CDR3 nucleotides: TGCAGCGTTGCTGACAGGGTTGGGGCCAACGTCCTGACTTTC. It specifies CSVADRVGANVLTF.

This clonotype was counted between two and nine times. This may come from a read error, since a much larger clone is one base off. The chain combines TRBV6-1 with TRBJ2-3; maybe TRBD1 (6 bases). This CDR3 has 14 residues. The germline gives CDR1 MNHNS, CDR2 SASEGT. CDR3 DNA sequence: TGTGTCAGCAAAAGGGCAGGGGCGGGAGATACGCAGTATTTT. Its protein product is CVSKRAGAGDTQYF.

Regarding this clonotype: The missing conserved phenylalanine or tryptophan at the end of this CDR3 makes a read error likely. The CDR3 sequence is CSVGAGKRDEQYL. CDR3 coding DNA: TGCAGTGTAGGAGCCGGGAAAAGAGACGAGCAGTACTTA. This rearrangement joins TRBV29-1 to TRBJ2-7; D possibly corresponds to TRBD2 (5 bases). CDR1 is SQVTM, CDR2 ANQGSEA, per germline. The length of the CDR3 is 13 residues.

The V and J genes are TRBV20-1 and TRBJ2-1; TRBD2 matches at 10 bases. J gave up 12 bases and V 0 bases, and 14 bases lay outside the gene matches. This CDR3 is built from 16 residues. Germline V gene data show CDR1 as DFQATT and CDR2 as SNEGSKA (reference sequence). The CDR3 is CSARDTSSGRVGGQFF. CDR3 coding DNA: TGCAGTGCTAGAGATACATCAAGCGGGAGGGTAGGGGGGCAGTTCTTC.

The CDR3 region has the DNA TGTGCCAGAAGCAGGACAGGGCCCCACGAGCAGTACTTC. Protein sequence: CARSRTGPHEQYF. This rearrangement joins TRBV11-2 to TRBJ2-7; TRBD1 matches 8 bases. CDR1 and CDR2 from the germline V gene are SGHAT and FQNNGV. J gave up 5 bases and V 9 bases, and 9 bases lay outside the gene matches. The CDR3 totals 13 residues.

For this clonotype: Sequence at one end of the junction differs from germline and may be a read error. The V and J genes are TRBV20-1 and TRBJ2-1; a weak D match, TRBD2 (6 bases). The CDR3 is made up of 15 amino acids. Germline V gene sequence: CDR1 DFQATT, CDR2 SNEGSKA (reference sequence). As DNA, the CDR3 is TGCAGTGTTAGAGATGGGGGGTACTCCTACAATGAGCAGTTCTTC. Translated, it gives CSVRDGGYSYNEQFF.

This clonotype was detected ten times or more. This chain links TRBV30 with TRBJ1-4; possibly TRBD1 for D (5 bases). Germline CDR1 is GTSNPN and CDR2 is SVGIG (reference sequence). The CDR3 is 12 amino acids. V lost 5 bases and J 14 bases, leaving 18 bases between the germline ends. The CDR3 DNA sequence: TGTGCCTGGTCTACACAGGACCACGCGCTGTTTTTT. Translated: CAWSTQDHALFF. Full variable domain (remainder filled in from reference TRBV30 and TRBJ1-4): SQTIHQWPATLVQPVGSPLSLECTVEGTSNPNLYWYRQAAGRGLQLLFYSVGIGQISSEVPQNLSASRPQDRQFILSSKKLLLSDSGFYLCAWSTQDHALFFGSGTQLSVL.

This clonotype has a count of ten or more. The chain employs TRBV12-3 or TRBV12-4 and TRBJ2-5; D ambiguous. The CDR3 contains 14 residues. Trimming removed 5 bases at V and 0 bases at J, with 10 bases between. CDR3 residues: CASSPGSYQETQYF. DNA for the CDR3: TGTGCCAGCAGTCCCGGGTCGTACCAAGAGACCCAGTACTTC.

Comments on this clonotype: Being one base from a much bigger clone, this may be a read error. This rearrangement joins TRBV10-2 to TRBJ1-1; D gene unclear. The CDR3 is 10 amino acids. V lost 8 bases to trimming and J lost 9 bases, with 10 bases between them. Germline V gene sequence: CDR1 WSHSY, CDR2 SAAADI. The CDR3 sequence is CASGGPQAFF. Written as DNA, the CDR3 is TGCGCCAGCGGCGGGCCGCAAGCTTTCTTT.

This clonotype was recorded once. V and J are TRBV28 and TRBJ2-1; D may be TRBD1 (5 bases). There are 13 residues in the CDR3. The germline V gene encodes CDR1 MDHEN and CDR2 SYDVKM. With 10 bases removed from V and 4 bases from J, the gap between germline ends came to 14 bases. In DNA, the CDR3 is TGTGCCAACAGGTTACGACAGTACAATGAGCAGTTCTTC. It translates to CANRLRQYNEQFF.

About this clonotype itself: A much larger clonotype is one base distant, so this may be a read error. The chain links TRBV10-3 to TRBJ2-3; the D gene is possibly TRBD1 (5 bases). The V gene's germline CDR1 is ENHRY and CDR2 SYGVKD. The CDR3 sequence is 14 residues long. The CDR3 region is CAISDRASTDMQYF. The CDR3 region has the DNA TGTGCCATCAGTGACAGGGCGAGCACAGATATGCAGTATTTT.

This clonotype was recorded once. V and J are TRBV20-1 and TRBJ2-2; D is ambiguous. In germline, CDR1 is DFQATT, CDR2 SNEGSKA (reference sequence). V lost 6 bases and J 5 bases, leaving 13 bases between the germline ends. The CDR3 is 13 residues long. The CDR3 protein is CSALDYGTGELFF. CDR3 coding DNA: TGCAGTGCCCTCGATTATGGTACCGGGGAGCTGTTTTTT.

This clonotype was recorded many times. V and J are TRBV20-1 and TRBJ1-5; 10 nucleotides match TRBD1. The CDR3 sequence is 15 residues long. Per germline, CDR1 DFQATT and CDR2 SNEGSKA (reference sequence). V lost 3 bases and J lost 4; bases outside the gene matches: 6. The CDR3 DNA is TGCAGTGCTAGGAAGACAGGGGGCCGGAATCAGCCCCAGCATTTT. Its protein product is CSARKTGGRNQPQHF.

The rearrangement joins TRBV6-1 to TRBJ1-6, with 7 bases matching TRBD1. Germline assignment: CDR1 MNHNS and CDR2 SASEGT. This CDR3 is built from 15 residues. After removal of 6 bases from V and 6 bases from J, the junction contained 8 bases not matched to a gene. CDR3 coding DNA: TGTGCCAGCAGGCTTGGGACAGCAACTAATTCACCCCTCCACTTT. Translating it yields CASRLGTATNSPLHF.

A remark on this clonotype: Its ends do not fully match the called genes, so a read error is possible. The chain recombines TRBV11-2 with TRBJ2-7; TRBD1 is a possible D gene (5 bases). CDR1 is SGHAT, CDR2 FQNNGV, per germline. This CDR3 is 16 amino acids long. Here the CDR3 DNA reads TGTGCCAGTAGCTCCCCCAAAGGGGTGATCTCCTACGAGCAGTACTTC. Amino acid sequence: CASSSPKGVISYEQYF. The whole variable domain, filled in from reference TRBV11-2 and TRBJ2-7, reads EAGVAQSPRYKIIEKRQSVAFWCNPISGHATLYWYQQILGQGPKLLIQFQNNGVVDDSQLPKDRFSAERLKGVDSTLKIQPAKLEDSAVYLCASSSPKGVISYEQYFGPGTRLTVT.

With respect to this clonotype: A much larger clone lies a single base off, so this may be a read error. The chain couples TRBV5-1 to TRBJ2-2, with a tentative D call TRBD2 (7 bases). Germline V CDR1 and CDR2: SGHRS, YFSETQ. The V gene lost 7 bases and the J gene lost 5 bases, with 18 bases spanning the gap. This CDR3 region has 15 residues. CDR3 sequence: CASEGGSISTGELFF. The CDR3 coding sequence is TGCGCCAGCGAGGGGGGGAGTATCTCGACCGGGGAGCTGTTTTTT. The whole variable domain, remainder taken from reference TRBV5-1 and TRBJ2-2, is KAGVTQTPRYLIKTRGQQVTLSCSPISGHRSVSWYQQTPGQGLQFLFEYFSETQRNKGNFPGRFSGRQFSNSRSEMNVSTLELGDSALYLCASEGGSISTGELFFGEGSRLTVL.

CDR3 in DNA: TGTGCCACCAGTGATCCCACCTCGGTACACTCTGTGGATACGCAGCATTTT. It specifies CATSDPTSVHSVDTQHF. The chain recombines TRBV24-1 with TRBJ2-3, with D unresolved. Matching the DNA end better, TRBJ1-5 makes the J call doubtful. CDR1 is KGHDR and CDR2 is SFDVKD in the germline V gene. The CDR3 is 17 residues long.

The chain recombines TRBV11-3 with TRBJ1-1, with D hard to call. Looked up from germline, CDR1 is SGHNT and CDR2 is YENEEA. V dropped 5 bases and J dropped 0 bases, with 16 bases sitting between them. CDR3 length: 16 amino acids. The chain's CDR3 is CASSHSVTNMNTEAFF. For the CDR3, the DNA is TGTGCCAGCAGCCACAGTGTGACAAATATGAACACTGAAGCTTTCTTT.

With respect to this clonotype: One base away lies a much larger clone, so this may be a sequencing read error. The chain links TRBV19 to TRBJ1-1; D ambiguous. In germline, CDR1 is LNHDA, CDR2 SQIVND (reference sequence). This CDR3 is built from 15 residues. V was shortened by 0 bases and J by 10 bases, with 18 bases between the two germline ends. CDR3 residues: CASSIEGSDREGAFF. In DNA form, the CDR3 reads TGTGCCAGTAGTATAGAAGGATCGGATCGGGAGGGAGCTTTCTTT.

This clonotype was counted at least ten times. The CDR3 coding sequence is TGTGCTAGTGGTTTGACCCCGGGGCAGCTCATGAACACTGAAGCTTTCTTT. The encoded protein is CASGLTPGQLMNTEAFF. The V and J genes are TRBV12-5 and TRBJ1-1; the D gene is possibly TRBD1 (5 bases). There are 17 residues in the CDR3. V lost 2 bases, J lost 0 bases, and 16 bases lay in between. Germline V gives CDR1 LGHNT, CDR2 FRNRAP.

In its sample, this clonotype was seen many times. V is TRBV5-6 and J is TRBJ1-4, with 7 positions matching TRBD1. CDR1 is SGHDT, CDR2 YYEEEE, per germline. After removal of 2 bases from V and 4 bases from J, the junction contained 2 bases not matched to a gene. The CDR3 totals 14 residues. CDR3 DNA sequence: TGTGCCAGCAGCTTTGGGACAGTTAATGAAAAACTGTTTTTT. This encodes CASSFGTVNEKLFF.

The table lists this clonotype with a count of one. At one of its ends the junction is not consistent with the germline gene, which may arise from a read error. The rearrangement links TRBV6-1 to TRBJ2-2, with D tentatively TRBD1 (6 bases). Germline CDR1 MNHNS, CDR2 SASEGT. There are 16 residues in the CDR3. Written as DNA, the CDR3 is TGTGCCCGCAGTGACTCACAGGGTTCGGACACCGGGAAGCTGTTTTTT. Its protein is CARSDSQGSDTGKLFF.

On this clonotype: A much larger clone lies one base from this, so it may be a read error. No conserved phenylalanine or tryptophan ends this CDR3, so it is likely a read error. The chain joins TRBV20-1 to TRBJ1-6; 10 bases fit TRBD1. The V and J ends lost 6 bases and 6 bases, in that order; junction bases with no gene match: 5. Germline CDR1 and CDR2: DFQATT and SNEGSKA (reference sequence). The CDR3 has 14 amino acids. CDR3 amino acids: CSAQRTGGNSPLHY. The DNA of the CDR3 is TGCAGTGCACAGAGGACAGGGGGTAATTCACCCCTCCACTAT.

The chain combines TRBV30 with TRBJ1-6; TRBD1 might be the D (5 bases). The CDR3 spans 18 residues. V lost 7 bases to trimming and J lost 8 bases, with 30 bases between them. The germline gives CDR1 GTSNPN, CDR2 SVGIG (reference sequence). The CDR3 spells CASVEGRGNGGSDSPLHF. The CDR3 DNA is TGTGCCTCCGTGGAGGGGCGGGGGAACGGAGGCTCGGATTCACCCCTCCACTTT. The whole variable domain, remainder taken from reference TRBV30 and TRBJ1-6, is SQTIHQWPATLVQPVGSPLSLECTVEGTSNPNLYWYRQAAGRGLQLLFYSVGIGQISSEVPQNLSASRPQDRQFILSSKKLLLSDSGFYLCASVEGRGNGGSDSPLHFGNGTRLTVT.

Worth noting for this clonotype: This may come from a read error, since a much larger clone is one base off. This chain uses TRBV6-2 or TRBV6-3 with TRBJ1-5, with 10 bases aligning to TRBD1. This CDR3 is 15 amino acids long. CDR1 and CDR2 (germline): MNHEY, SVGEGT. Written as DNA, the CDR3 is TGTGCCAGCAGCCGGACAGGGGGTGTGGGGGAACCCCGGCATTTT. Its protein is CASSRTGGVGEPRHF.

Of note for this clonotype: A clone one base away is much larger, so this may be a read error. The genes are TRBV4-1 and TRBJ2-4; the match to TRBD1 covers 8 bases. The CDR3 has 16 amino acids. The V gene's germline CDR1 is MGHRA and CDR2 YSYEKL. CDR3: CANSQDPQGAQNIQYF. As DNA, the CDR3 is TGCGCCAACAGCCAAGATCCGCAGGGGGCCCAAAACATTCAGTACTTC.

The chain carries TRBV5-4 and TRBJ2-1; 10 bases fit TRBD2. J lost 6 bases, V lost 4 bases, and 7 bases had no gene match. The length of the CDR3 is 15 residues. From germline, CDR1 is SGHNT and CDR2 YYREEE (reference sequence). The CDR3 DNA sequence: TGTGCCAGCAGCCCGGGACTAGCGAGGGGCAATGAGCAGTTCTTC. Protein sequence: CASSPGLARGNEQFF.

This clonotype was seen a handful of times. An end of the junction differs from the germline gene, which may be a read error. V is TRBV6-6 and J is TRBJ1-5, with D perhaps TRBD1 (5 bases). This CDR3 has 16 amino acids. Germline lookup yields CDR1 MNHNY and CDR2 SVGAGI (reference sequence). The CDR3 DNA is TGTGCCAGCAGGGGCAGGGAACGAGCGGGCAATCGGCCCCAGCATTTT. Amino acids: CASRGRERAGNRPQHF.

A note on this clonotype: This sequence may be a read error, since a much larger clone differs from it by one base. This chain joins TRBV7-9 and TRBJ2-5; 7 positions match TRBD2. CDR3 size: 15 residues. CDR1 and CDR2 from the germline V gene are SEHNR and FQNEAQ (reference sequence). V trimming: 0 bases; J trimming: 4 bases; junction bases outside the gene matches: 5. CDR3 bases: TGTGCCAGCAGCTTAGCTCCGACTAGCCCAGAGACCCAGTACTTC. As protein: CASSLAPTSPETQYF.

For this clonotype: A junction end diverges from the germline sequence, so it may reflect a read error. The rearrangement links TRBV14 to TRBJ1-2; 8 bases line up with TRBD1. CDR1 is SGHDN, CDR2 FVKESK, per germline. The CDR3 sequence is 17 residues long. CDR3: CVSSQARGQGSSLGYTF. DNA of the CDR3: TGTGTCAGCAGCCAAGCCCGAGGACAGGGTTCTTCGCTTGGCTACACCTTC.